This T cell receptor (beta chain) came from a study of CD8 T cells in ankylosing spondylitis. The CDR3 length is 15 residues. V lost 6 bases, J lost 0 bases, and 12 bases lay in between. Germline CDR1 and CDR2: SEHNR and FQNEAQ (reference sequence). Study-wide findings and caveats: Roughly 8 highly homologous variants made up a TCR beta motif that seemed to typify ankylosing spondylitis blood.

As for this clonotype: No antigen is known for it.

Quantitative molecular-barcoded 5'-RACE generated the TCR beta libraries. TCRdb redid the calling of the 5' RACE reads with MiXCR, one entry per CDR3 protein. The table shows 670,000 or so distinct CDR3 sequences, with 15% to 20% occurring only once. The chain carries TRBV7-9 and TRBJ1-3, with D unclear. Sequencing was performed on blood, either unsorted or a sorted T cell fraction (not recorded which). The receptor was isolated from a male donor with ankylosing spondylitis. The CDR3 spells CASRAGRNSGNTIYF. CDR3 DNA sequence: TGTGCCAGCAGGGCCGGACGCAACTCTGGAAACACCATATATTTT. Variable domain in full (rest from reference TRBV7-9 and TRBJ1-3): DTGVSQNPRHKITKRGQNVTFRCDPISEHNRLYWYRQTLGQGPEFLTYFQNEAQLEKSRLLSDRFSAERPKGSFSTLEIQRTEQGDSAMYLCASRAGRNSGNTIYFGEGSWLTVV.